This T cell receptor beta chain was obtained from a study of CD8+ T cells in alopecia areata. Overall study context: Treated patients received oral tofacitinib, 5 to 10 mg twice daily.

Trimming pared 0 bases from V and 7 bases from J, leaving 5 bases between. This CDR3 contains 11 residues. Germline assignment: CDR1 SGHRS and CDR2 YFSETQ. cDNA serving as the sequencing template came from extracted, reverse transcribed RNA. TCRdb keeps only in-frame clones here, not all; method: immunoSEQ multiplex PCR. The data contain around 70,000 clones, 25% to 35% of them singletons. This sample's treatment: oral pan-JAK inhibitor, 5-10 mg twice daily. The TCR was taken from a human donor with alopecia areata. The chain recombines TRBV5-1 with TRBJ2-7; D gene ambiguous. The material was CD8+ T cells sorted from blood, obtained at week 4, from a patient treated with tofacitinib. CDR3 region: CASSLGFEQYF. CDR3 nucleotides: TGCGCCAGCAGCTTGGGTTTTGAGCAGTACTTC.